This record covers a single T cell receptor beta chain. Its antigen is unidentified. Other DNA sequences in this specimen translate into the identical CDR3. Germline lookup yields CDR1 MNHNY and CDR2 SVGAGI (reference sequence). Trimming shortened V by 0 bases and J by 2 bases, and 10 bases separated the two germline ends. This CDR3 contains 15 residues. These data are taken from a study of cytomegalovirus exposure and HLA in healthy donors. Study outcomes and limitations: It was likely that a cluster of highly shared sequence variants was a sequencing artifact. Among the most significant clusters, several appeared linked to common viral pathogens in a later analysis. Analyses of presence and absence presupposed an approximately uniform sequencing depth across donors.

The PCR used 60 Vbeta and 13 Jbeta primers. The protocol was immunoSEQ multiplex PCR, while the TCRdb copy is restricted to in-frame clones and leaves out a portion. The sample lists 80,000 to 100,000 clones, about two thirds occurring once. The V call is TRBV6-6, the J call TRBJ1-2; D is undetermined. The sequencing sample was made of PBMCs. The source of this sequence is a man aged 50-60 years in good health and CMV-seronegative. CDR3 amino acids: CASSYSREANYGYTF. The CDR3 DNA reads TGTGCCAGCAGTTACTCGAGGGAAGCAAACTATGGCTACACCTTC.